This T cell receptor (beta chain) was profiled in a study of blood T cell repertoires in COVID-19. Looked up from germline, CDR1 is SNHLY and CDR2 is FYNNEI. The CDR3 is 14 residues long. A note on this clone: The junction shows a germline mismatch at one end, possibly a read error.

Assay used: immunoSEQ multiplex PCR; TCRdb lists only in-frame clones, some missing. The table has some 150,000 clones, more than 65% seen once; the top ten hold around 7.2%. Sequencing used peripheral blood. The TCR was taken from a woman aged 50 to 60 in a cohort sampled during active or convalescent COVID-19. The chain is built from TRBV2 and TRBJ2-7; TRBD2 aligns across 12 bases. In DNA, the CDR3 is TGTGCCAGCAGTGCAGGACTAGCGGGGCACGATCAGTACTTC. Translated: CASSAGLAGHDQYF.